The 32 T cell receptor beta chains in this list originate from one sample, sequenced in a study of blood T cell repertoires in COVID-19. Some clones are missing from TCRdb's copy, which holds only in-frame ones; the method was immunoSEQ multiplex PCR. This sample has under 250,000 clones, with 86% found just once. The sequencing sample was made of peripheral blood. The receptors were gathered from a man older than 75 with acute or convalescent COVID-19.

CDR3 amino acids: CASGLQGAFGYGYTF. The CDR3 DNA is TGTGCCAGCGGCCTACAGGGGGCTTTTGGCTATGGCTACACCTTC. This rearrangement joins TRBV6-5 to TRBJ1-2; 9 bases line up with TRBD1. The CDR3 consists of 15 residues. V was clipped by 8 bases and J by 4 bases; unmatched bases: 11. CDR1 MNHEY and CDR2 SVGAGI come from the germline V gene.

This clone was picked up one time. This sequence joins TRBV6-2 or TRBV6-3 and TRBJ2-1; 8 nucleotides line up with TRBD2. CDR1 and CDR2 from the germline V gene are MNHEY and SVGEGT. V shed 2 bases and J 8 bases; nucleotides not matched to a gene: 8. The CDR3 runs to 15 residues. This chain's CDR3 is CASSYRFGLAHEQFF. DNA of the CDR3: TGTGCCAGCAGTTACCGTTTCGGACTAGCACATGAGCAGTTCTTC.

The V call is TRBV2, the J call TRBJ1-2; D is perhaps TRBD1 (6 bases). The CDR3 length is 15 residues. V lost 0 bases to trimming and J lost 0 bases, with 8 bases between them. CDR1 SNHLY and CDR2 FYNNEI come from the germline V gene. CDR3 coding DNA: TGTGCCAGCAGTGAAGCCAGGGGAACTAACTATGGCTACACCTTC. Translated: CASSEARGTNYGYTF.

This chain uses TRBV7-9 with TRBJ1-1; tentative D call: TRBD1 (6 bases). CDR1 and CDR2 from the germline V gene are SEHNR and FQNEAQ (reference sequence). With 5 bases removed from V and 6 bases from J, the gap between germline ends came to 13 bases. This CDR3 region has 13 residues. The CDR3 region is CASSPPGGAEAFF. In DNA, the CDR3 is TGTGCCAGCAGCCCACCTGGGGGCGCTGAAGCTTTCTTT. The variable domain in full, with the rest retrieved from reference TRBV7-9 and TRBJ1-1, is DTGVSQNPRHKITKRGQNVTFRCDPISEHNRLYWYRQTLGQGPEFLTYFQNEAQLEKSRLLSDRFSAERPKGSFSTLEIQRTEQGDSAMYLCASSPPGGAEAFFGQGTRLTVV.

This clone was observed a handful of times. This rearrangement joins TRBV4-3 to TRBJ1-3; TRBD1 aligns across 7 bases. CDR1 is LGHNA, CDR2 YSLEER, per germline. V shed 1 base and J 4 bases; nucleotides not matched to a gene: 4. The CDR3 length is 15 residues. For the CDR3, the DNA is TGCGCCAGCAGCCAAGCCGGGACAGTCGGAAACACCATATATTTT. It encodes CASSQAGTVGNTIYF.

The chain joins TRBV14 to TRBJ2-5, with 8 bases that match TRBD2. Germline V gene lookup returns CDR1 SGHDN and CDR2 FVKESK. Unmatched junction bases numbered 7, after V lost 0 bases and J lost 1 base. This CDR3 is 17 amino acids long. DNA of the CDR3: TGTGCCAGCAGCCAAGATCGCAAGCGGGGGTTCCAAGAGACCCAGTACTTC. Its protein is CASSQDRKRGFQETQYF.

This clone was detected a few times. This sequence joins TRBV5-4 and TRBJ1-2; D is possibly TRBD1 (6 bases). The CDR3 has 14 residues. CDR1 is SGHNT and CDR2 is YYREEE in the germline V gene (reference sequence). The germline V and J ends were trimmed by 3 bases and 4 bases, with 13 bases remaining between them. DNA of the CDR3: TGTGCCAGCAGCTCCCCCACAGGGAGCTATGGCTACACCTTC. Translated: CASSSPTGSYGYTF.

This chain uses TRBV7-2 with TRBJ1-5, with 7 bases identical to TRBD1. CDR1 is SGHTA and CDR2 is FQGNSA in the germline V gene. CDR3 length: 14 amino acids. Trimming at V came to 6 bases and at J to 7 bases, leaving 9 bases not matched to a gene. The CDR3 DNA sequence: TGTGCCAGCAGTACCGGGACAGTAAAACAGCCCCAGCATTTT. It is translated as CASSTGTVKQPQHF.

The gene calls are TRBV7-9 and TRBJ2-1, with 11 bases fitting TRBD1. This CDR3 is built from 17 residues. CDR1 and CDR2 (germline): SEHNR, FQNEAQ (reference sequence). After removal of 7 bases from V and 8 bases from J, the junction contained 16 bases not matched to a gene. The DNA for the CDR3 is TGTGCCAGCACCTCCCTCGGGGGGACAGGGGGGCTCGATGAGCAGTTCTTC. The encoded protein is CASTSLGGTGGLDEQFF. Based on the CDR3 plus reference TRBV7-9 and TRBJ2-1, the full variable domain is DTGVSQNPRHKITKRGQNVTFRCDPISEHNRLYWYRQTLGQGPEFLTYFQNEAQLEKSRLLSDRFSAERPKGSFSTLEIQRTEQGDSAMYLCASTSLGGTGGLDEQFFGPGTRLTVL.

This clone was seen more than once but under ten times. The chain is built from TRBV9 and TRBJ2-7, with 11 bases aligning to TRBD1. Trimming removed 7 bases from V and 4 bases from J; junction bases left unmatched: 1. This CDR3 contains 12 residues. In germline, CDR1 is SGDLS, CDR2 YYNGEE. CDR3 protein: CASGTGGYEQYF. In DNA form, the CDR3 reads TGTGCCAGCGGGACAGGGGGTTACGAGCAGTACTTC.

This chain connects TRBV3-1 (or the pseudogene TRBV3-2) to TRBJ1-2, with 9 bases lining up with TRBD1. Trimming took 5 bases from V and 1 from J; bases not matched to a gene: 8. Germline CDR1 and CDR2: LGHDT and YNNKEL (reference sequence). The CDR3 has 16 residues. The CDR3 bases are TGTGCCAGCAGCTATTCTACAGGGGGCGATAACTATGGCTACACCTTC. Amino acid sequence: CASSYSTGGDNYGYTF.

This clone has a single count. CDR3 residues: CASSVVGQGVGYTF. The CDR3 nucleotides read TGTGCCAGCAGCGTAGTTGGGCAGGGGGTTGGCTACACCTTC. V usage is TRBV9 and J usage is TRBJ1-2, with TRBD1 matching 7 bases. The CDR3 is 14 residues long. After removal of 0 bases from V and 7 bases from J, the junction contained 6 bases not matched to a gene. The germline V gene encodes CDR1 SGDLS and CDR2 YYNGEE.

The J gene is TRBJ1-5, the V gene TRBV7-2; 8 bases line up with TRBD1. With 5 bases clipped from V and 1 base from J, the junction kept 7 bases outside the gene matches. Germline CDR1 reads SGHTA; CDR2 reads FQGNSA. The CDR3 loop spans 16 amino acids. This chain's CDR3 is CASSLGQGGSNQPQHF. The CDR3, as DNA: TGTGCCAGCAGCCTTGGACAGGGCGGGAGCAATCAGCCCCAGCATTTT.

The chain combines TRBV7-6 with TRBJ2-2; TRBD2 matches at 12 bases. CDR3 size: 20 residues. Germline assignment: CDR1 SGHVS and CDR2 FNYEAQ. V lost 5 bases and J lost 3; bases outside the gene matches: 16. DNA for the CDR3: TGTGCCAGCAGCCCCGGACTAGCGGGAAGATTGACCCCAGACACCGGGGAGCTGTTTTTT. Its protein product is CASSPGLAGRLTPDTGELFF. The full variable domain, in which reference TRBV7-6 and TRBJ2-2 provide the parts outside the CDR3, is GAGVSQSPRYKVTKRGQDVALRCDPISGHVSLYWYRQALGQGPEFLTYFNYEAQQDKSGLPNDRFSAERPEGSISTLTIQRTEQRDSAMYRCASSPGLAGRLTPDTGELFFGEGSRLTVL.

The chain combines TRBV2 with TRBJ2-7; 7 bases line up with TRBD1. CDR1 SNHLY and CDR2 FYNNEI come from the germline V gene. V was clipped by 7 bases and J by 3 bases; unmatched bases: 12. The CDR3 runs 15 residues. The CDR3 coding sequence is TGTGCCAGCAAGACGACAGGGAACCCCTTCTACGAGCAGTACTTC. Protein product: CASKTTGNPFYEQYF.

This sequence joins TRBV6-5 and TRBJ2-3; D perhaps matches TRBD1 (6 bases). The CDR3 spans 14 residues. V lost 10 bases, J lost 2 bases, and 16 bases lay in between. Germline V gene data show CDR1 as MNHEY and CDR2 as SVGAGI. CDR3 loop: CATTQGGATDTQYF. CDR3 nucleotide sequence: TGTGCCACTACCCAAGGGGGTGCCACAGATACGCAGTATTTT.

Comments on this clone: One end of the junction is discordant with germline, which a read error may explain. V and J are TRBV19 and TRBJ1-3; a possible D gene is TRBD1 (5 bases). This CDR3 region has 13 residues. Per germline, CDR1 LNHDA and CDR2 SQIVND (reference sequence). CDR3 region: CASSRDSRNTIYF. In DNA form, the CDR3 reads TGTGCCAGTAGTAGGGACTCTCGAAACACCATATATTTT.

Here the CDR3 DNA reads TGTGCCAGCAGCGTGGCAGGGGGTAGCAATCAGCCCCAGCATTTT. Its protein product is CASSVAGGSNQPQHF. This chain links TRBV9 with TRBJ1-5; TRBD1 matches at 7 bases. The CDR3 length is 15 residues. Looked up from germline, CDR1 is SGDLS and CDR2 is YYNGEE. The V gene end was trimmed by 2 bases and the J gene end by 0 bases; junction bases not matched to a gene: 2. The full variable domain, its missing parts supplied by reference TRBV9 and TRBJ1-5, is DSGVTQTPKHLITATGQRVTLRCSPRSGDLSVYWYQQSLDQGLQFLIQYYNGEERAKGNILERFSAQQFPDLHSELNLSSLELGDSALYFCASSVAGGSNQPQHFGDGTRLSIL.

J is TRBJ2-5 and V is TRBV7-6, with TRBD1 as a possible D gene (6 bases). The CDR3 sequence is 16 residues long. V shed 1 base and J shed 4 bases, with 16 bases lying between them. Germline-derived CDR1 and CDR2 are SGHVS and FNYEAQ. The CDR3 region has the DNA TGTGCCAGCAGCTTAGGTTGGGACACCCTCAGAGAGACCCAGTACTTC. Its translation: CASSLGWDTLRETQYF.

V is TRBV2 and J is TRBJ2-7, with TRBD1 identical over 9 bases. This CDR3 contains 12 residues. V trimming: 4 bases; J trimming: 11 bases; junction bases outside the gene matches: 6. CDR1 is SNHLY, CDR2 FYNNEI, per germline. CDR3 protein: CASSGTGDGEYF. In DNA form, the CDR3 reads TGTGCCAGCAGTGGGACAGGGGACGGGGAGTACTTC.

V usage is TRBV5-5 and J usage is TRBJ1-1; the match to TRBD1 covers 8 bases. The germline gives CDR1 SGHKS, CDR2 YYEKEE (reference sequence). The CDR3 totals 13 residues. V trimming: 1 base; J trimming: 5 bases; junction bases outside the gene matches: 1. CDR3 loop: CASSLHRGTEAFF. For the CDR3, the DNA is TGTGCCAGCAGCTTGCACAGGGGGACTGAAGCTTTCTTT.

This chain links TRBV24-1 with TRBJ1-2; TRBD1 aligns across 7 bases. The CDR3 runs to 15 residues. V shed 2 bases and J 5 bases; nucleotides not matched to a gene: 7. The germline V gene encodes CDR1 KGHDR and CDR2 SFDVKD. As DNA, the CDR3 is TGTGCCACCAGTGATTACAGGGGTTCGAGGTATGGCTACACCTTC. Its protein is CATSDYRGSRYGYTF.

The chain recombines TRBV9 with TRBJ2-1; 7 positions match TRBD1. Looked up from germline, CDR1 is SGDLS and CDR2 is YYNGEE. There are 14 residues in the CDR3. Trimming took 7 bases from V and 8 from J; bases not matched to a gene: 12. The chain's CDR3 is CASRRTGPPHEQFF. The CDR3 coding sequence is TGTGCCAGCCGGCGGACAGGTCCCCCTCATGAGCAGTTCTTC.

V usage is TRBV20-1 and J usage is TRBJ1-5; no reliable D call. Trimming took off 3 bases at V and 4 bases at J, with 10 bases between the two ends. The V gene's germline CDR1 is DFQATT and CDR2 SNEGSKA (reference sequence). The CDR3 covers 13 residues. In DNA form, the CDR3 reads TGCAGTGCTAGTCTGGGCTCGAATCAGCCCCAGCATTTT. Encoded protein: CSASLGSNQPQHF.

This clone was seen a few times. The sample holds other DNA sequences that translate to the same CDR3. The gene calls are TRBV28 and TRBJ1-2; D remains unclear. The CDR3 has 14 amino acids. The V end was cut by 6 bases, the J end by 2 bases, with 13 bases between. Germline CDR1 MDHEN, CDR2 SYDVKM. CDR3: CASSLRGGNYGYTF. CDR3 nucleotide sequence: TGTGCCAGCAGCTTACGGGGAGGGAACTATGGCTACACCTTC.

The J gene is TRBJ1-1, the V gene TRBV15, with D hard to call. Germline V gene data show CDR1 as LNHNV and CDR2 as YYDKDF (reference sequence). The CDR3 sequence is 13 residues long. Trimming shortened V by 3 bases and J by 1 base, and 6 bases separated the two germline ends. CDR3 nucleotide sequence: TGTGCCACCAGCAGGCGGCAGAACACTGAAGCTTTCTTT. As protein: CATSRRQNTEAFF.

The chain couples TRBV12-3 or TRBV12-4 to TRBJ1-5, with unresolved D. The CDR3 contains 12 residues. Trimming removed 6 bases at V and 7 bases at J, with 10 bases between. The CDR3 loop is CASSPRGQPQHF. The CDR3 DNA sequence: TGTGCCAGCAGCCCCAGAGGGCAGCCCCAGCATTTT.

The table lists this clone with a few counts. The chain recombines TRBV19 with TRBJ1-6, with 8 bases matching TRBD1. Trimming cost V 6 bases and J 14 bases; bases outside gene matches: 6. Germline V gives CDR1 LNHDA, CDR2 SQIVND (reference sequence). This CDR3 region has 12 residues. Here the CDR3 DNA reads TGTGCCAGTAGCCCAGGGGGCCGTTCCCTCCACTTT. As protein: CASSPGGRSLHF.

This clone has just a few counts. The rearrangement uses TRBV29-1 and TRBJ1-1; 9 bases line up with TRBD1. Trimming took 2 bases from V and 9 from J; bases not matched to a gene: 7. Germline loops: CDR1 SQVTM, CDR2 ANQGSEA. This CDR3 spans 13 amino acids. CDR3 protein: CSVETWTGAKAFF. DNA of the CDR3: TGCAGCGTTGAAACGTGGACAGGGGCTAAAGCTTTCTTT. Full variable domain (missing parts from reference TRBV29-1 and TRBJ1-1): SAVISQKPSRDICQRGTSLTIQCQVDSQVTMMFWYRQQPGQSLTLIATANQGSEATYESGFVIDKFPISRPNLTFSTLTVSNMSPEDSSIYLCSVETWTGAKAFFGQGTRLTVV.

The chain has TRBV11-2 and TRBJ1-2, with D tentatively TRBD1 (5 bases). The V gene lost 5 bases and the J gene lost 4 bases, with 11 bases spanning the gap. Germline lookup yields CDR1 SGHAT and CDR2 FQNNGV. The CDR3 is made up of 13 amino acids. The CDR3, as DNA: TGTGCCAGCAGCCCCCAGGGTCTCTATGGCTACACCTTC. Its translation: CASSPQGLYGYTF.

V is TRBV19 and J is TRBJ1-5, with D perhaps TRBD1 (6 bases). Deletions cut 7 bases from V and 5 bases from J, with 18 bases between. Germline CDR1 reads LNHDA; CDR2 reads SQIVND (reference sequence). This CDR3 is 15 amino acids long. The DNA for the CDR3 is TGTGCCAGTACCCCATCCGGGGGGCGAGATCAGCCCCAGCATTTT. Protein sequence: CASTPSGGRDQPQHF.

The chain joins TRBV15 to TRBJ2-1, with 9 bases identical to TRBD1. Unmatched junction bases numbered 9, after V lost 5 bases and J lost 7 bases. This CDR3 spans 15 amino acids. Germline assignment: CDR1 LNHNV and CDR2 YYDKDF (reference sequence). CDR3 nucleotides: TGTGCCACCAGCTCCGGGACAGGGCTGACGAATGAGCAGTTCTTC. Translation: CATSSGTGLTNEQFF.